Following are 12 T cell receptor beta chains from one sample sequenced in a study of blood T cells in healthy people across ages. The second PCR ran about 6 to 11 cycles with a sample-barcoded 5' primer and J-beta primers. A single record per CDR3 protein comes from TCRdb applying MiXCR to the 5' RACE reads. The sample has approximately 800,000 distinct CDR3 sequences, 45% to 70% seen once. The material sequenced was blood. These TCRs come from a man aged 35 to 55 in good health.

This clonotype was picked up many times. This chain connects TRBV5-1 to TRBJ2-3, with D perhaps being TRBD1 or TRBD2 (5 bases each). Trimming pared 6 bases from V and 2 bases from J, leaving 19 bases between. The CDR3 runs to 16 residues. Germline CDR1 reads SGHRS; CDR2 reads YFSETQ. CDR3 protein: CASISGAKGVTDTQYF. CDR3 in DNA: TGCGCCAGCATCTCCGGGGCAAAGGGCGTCACAGATACGCAGTATTTT.

This chain links TRBV27 with TRBJ2-3, with TRBD1 matching 9 bases. There are 16 residues in the CDR3. Germline V gives CDR1 MNHEY, CDR2 SMNVEV (reference sequence). With 5 bases clipped from V and 4 bases from J, the junction kept 10 bases outside the gene matches. CDR3 protein: CASSPGQGRGSDTQYF. The DNA for the CDR3 is TGTGCCAGCAGTCCCGGACAGGGGAGAGGGTCAGATACGCAGTATTTT.

This clonotype has just one count. The chain joins TRBV7-9 to TRBJ1-1; no definite D call. This CDR3 contains 12 residues. V lost 5 bases and J 5 bases, leaving 9 bases between the germline ends. Germline V CDR1 and CDR2: SEHNR, FQNEAQ (reference sequence). CDR3 sequence: CASSIQATEAFF. The CDR3 coding sequence is TGTGCCAGCAGCATACAAGCTACTGAAGCTTTCTTT.

The CDR3 region has the DNA TGTGCCAGCAGCTTAGTTCGGGGGGCGATGGATGGCTACACCTTC. Protein: CASSLVRGAMDGYTF. The J gene is TRBJ1-2, the V gene TRBV7-9; D is perhaps TRBD1 (6 bases). Trimming removed 1 base from V and 6 bases from J, with 15 bases in between. This CDR3 has 15 residues. Germline CDR1 and CDR2: SEHNR and FQNEAQ (reference sequence).

The table lists this clonotype with many counts. The chain uses TRBV20-1 and TRBJ2-7; D remains ambiguous. This CDR3 is 11 amino acids long. From germline, CDR1 is DFQATT and CDR2 SNEGSKA (reference sequence). V was clipped by 7 bases and J by 2 bases, with 9 bases between them. The CDR3 region is CSVPYTYEQYF. For the CDR3, the DNA is TGCAGTGTCCCCTATACCTACGAGCAGTACTTC.

The rearrangement joins TRBV20-1 to TRBJ2-3; TRBD2 matches 9 bases. V was clipped by 8 bases and J by 0 bases; unmatched bases: 9. Germline V gene sequence: CDR1 DFQATT, CDR2 SNEGSKA (reference sequence). This CDR3 spans 15 amino acids. The CDR3 spells CSSPGREGSTDTQYF. CDR3 coding DNA: TGCAGTTCCCCCGGGCGGGAGGGGAGCACAGATACGCAGTATTTT.

Regarding this clonotype: This sequence may be a read error, since a much larger clone differs from it by one base. The gene calls are TRBV12-3 or TRBV12-4 and TRBJ2-1; no clear D. Trimming shortened V by 3 bases and J by 9 bases, and 9 bases separated the two germline ends. This CDR3 region has 12 residues. The CDR3 region is CASSFGLSEQFF. The CDR3 DNA reads as TGTGCCAGCAGTTTCGGGCTCAGTGAGCAGTTCTTC.

This clonotype has just one count. The rearrangement links TRBV7-2 to TRBJ2-3, with D tentatively TRBD1 or TRBD2 (6 bases each). In germline, CDR1 is SGHTA, CDR2 FQGNSA. V dropped 5 bases and J dropped 2 bases, with 14 bases sitting between them. This CDR3 comprises 15 residues. CDR3 amino acids: CASSPDGGVTDTQYF. The CDR3 nucleotides are TGTGCCAGCAGCCCAGACGGGGGCGTCACAGATACGCAGTATTTT.

This clonotype was recorded a few times. This chain joins TRBV24-1 and TRBJ2-1; 8 nucleotides align to TRBD1. The CDR3 consists of 15 residues. The V segment lost 4 bases and the J segment 7 bases; nucleotides outside the gene matches: 8. Germline-derived CDR1 and CDR2 are KGHDR and SFDVKD. The CDR3 is CATSDQNRGRNEQFF. The DNA of the CDR3 is TGTGCCACCAGTGACCAAAACAGGGGGAGGAATGAGCAGTTCTTC.

This clonotype occurred a few times. The rearrangement links TRBV6-6 to TRBJ1-2, with a tentative D call TRBD1 (5 bases). V lost 0 bases and J 6 bases, leaving 14 bases between the germline ends. There are 15 residues in the CDR3. CDR1 MNHNY and CDR2 SVGAGI come from the germline V gene (reference sequence). CDR3 bases: TGTGCCAGCAGTTACTCAGGGCAGGGTAATCATGGCTACACCTTC. Amino acids: CASSYSGQGNHGYTF.

The rearrangement joins TRBV7-2 to TRBJ2-4; 7 bases are shared with TRBD2. The J call may be wrong; the DNA end is better matched by TRBJ2-7. This CDR3 comprises 15 residues. The germline gives CDR1 SGHTA, CDR2 FQGNSA. This chain's CDR3 is CASSLGGGSMLEQYF. The CDR3 DNA follows: TGTGCCAGCAGCTTAGGGGGGGGGAGTATGCTCGAGCAGTACTTC.

The chain employs TRBV5-6 and TRBJ1-4, with TRBD1 as a possible D gene (5 bases). Between the trimmed V and J ends, which lost 2 bases and 4 bases, there was a span of 15 bases. This CDR3 contains 16 residues. From germline, CDR1 is SGHDT and CDR2 YYEEEE. The CDR3: CASSFVWGAGNEKLFF. Here the CDR3 DNA reads TGTGCCAGCAGCTTTGTATGGGGCGCCGGTAATGAAAAACTGTTTTTT.